The 20 T cell receptor beta chains listed next were all sequenced from one sample in a study of blood T cell repertoires in COVID-19. Sequenced by immunoSEQ multiplex PCR; TCRdb stores in-frame clones only, minus some. Found here are fewer than 200,000 clones, approximately 90% of them singletons; the top ten hold less than 2%. The sequenced sample was peripheral blood. Receptors originate from a man aged 18 to 35 who had recovered from COVID-19.

This chain joins TRBV28 and TRBJ2-7; D is unclear. Germline V gene sequence: CDR1 MDHEN, CDR2 SYDVKM. The CDR3 sequence is 15 residues long. V lost 5 bases, J lost 3 bases, and 17 bases lay in between. Here the CDR3 reads CASSLGTGSIYEQYF. Written as DNA, the CDR3 is TGTGCCAGCAGTCTCGGTACCGGGTCTATCTACGAGCAGTACTTC.

The chain joins TRBV5-6 to TRBJ2-4; D call uncertain. Germline V gene lookup returns CDR1 SGHDT and CDR2 YYEEEE. CDR3 length: 15 amino acids. The V and J ends lost 4 bases and 0 bases respectively, with 11 bases between them. The CDR3, as DNA: TGTGCCAGCAGCCAGGCAACGATAGCCAAAAACATTCAGTACTTC. Amino acids: CASSQATIAKNIQYF.

The chain carries TRBV10-3 and TRBJ2-6; D not resolved. The CDR3 runs 12 residues. V lost 7 bases and J lost 1, with 2 bases in between. Germline lookup yields CDR1 ENHRY and CDR2 SYGVKD. CDR3 in DNA: TGTGCCATCACATCTGGGGCCAACGTCCTGACTTTC. Translated, it gives CAITSGANVLTF.

The chain uses TRBV24-1 and TRBJ2-1; D is uncertain. The CDR3 sequence is 17 residues long. V was shortened by 3 bases and J by 6 bases, with 20 bases between the two germline ends. Germline loops: CDR1 KGHDR, CDR2 SFDVKD. The CDR3 protein is CATSDPPLLVLSNEQFF. Written as DNA, the CDR3 is TGTGCCACCAGTGATCCACCCCTCCTAGTTCTGAGCAATGAGCAGTTCTTC.

The chain uses TRBV9 and TRBJ2-5, with TRBD1 identical over 7 bases. This CDR3 has 14 amino acids. V trimming: 4 bases; J trimming: 5 bases; junction bases outside the gene matches: 8. Germline loops: CDR1 SGDLS, CDR2 YYNGEE. The chain's CDR3 is CASSPTGMGETQYF. CDR3 nucleotide sequence: TGTGCCAGCAGCCCGACAGGGATGGGGGAGACCCAGTACTTC.

CDR3 DNA sequence: TGTGCCAGCAGCCCCGGGCGGGAGGGCCGGGACGAGCAGTACTTC. Encoded protein: CASSPGREGRDEQYF. This chain joins TRBV7-2 and TRBJ2-7; 9 positions match TRBD2. Unmatched junction bases numbered 10, after V lost 5 bases and J lost 5 bases. The length of the CDR3 is 15 residues. Germline CDR1 and CDR2: SGHTA and FQGNSA.

The V and J genes are TRBV27 and TRBJ1-2; D is perhaps TRBD1 (5 bases). Trimming shortened V by 3 bases and J by 4 bases, and 9 bases separated the two germline ends. The germline V gene encodes CDR1 MNHEY and CDR2 SMNVEV (reference sequence). This CDR3 contains 13 residues. Here the CDR3 reads CASSLGRAYGYTF. The CDR3 DNA is TGTGCCAGCAGTTTGGGCAGGGCCTATGGCTACACCTTC.

This rearrangement joins TRBV6-2 or TRBV6-3 to TRBJ2-1; TRBD1 might be the D (5 bases). Germline V gene data show CDR1 as MNHEY and CDR2 as SVGEGT. Trimming took 6 bases from V and 7 from J, leaving 19 bases between them. CDR3 length equals 15 residues. The CDR3 nucleotides read TGTGCCAGCAGCCTTCTTGGTGGGGCAAGGAATGAGCAGTTCTTC. It is translated as CASSLLGGARNEQFF.

This clone was counted between two and nine times. The chain has TRBV6-5 and TRBJ1-2; D not certain. Per the germline V gene, CDR1 is MNHEY and CDR2 is SVGAGI. Trimming removed 6 bases from V and 4 bases from J, with 12 bases in between. The CDR3 has 13 residues. The CDR3 loop is CASSWEGLYGYTF. The CDR3, as DNA: TGTGCCAGCAGCTGGGAGGGTCTCTATGGCTACACCTTC.

The chain employs TRBV5-4 and TRBJ2-6; D is perhaps TRBD2 (6 bases). Germline V lookup: CDR1 SGHNT, CDR2 YYREEE (reference sequence). This CDR3 is 17 amino acids long. V gave up 7 bases and J gave up 0 bases, with 17 bases separating them. The CDR3 sequence is CASRRGRSVSGANVLTF. CDR3 in DNA: TGTGCCAGCCGTCGGGGGAGGTCAGTCTCTGGGGCCAACGTCCTGACTTTC.

In DNA form, the CDR3 reads TGCAGTGCTAGTCGCAGGGGGCTCTACGAGCAGTACTTC. Translated, it gives CSASRRGLYEQYF. V is TRBV20-1 and J is TRBJ2-7, with 8 bases aligning to TRBD1. This CDR3 is 13 amino acids long. Germline lookup yields CDR1 DFQATT and CDR2 SNEGSKA (reference sequence). Trimming removed 3 bases from V and 3 bases from J; junction bases left unmatched: 4.

The chain is built from TRBV5-1 and TRBJ2-7; 8 bases align to TRBD1. Trimming took 2 bases from V and 3 from J; bases not matched to a gene: 13. The CDR3 is made up of 17 amino acids. Germline CDR1 SGHRS, CDR2 YFSETQ. The CDR3 here is CASSFSGVGTGGYEQYF. DNA of the CDR3: TGCGCCAGCAGCTTTTCCGGGGTCGGAACAGGGGGCTACGAGCAGTACTTC.

The chain carries TRBV5-4 and TRBJ1-3; TRBD1 aligns across 7 bases. Trimming cost V 5 bases and J 3 bases; bases outside gene matches: 5. Per germline, CDR1 SGHNT and CDR2 YYREEE (reference sequence). This CDR3 has 14 residues. DNA of the CDR3: TGTGCCAGCAGGCCCGACAGGGTTGGAAACACCATATATTTT. Translation: CASRPDRVGNTIYF.

The chain links TRBV7-2 to TRBJ2-1; 7 bases are a match to TRBD2. V lost 3 bases, J lost 8 bases, and 7 bases stayed unmatched. This CDR3 spans 14 amino acids. Germline assignment: CDR1 SGHTA and CDR2 FQGNSA. CDR3 nucleotide sequence: TGTGCCAGCAGCTTCGGCGGGAGTAACTATGAGCAGTTCTTC. Amino acid sequence: CASSFGGSNYEQFF.

The chain couples TRBV7-2 to TRBJ2-2, with D possibly matching TRBD2 (5 bases). Trimming took off 6 bases at V and 2 bases at J, with 10 bases between the two ends. The CDR3 runs to 14 residues. CDR1 and CDR2 (germline): SGHTA, FQGNSA. CDR3 bases: TGTGCCAGCAGATACGGGGTAAACACCGGGGAGCTGTTTTTT. Its protein is CASRYGVNTGELFF.

The chain joins TRBV14 to TRBJ2-7; TRBD1 aligns across 7 bases. In germline, CDR1 is SGHDN, CDR2 FVKESK. Trimming removed 4 bases from V and 7 bases from J; junction bases left unmatched: 4. The CDR3 is 12 amino acids. The CDR3 DNA reads as TGTGCCAGCAGCCCAGGGGGTGTGGAGCAGTACTTC. This codes for CASSPGGVEQYF.

This rearrangement joins TRBV7-2 to TRBJ1-5, with 8 bases that match TRBD1. Germline trimming cut 5 bases from V and 0 bases from J; bases unmatched to any gene: 12. The CDR3 loop spans 18 amino acids. Germline assignment: CDR1 SGHTA and CDR2 FQGNSA. The CDR3 here is CASSPVPGGVYSNQPQHF. CDR3 DNA: TGTGCCAGCAGCCCCGTCCCAGGGGGCGTTTATAGCAATCAGCCCCAGCATTTT.

The CDR3 DNA is TGTGCCAGCAGTTCAGGGACACCTTATAGCAATCAGCCCCAGCATTTT. Amino acids: CASSSGTPYSNQPQHF. This chain links TRBV6-2 or TRBV6-3 with TRBJ1-5; possible D gene TRBD1, 6 bases. The CDR3 sequence is 16 residues long. Looked up from germline, CDR1 is MNHEY and CDR2 is SVGEGT. V shed 4 bases and J shed 0 bases, with 13 bases lying between them.

In regard to this clone: A junction boundary mismatches the germline segment, possibly from a read error. V usage is TRBV19 and J usage is TRBJ2-1; TRBD2 might be the D (5 bases). This CDR3 has 12 residues. CDR1 and CDR2 (germline): LNHDA, SQIVND (reference sequence). The CDR3 reads CGAVSSYNEQFF. The DNA of the CDR3 is TGCGGAGCGGTCAGCTCCTACAATGAGCAGTTCTTC. Based on the CDR3 plus reference TRBV19 and TRBJ2-1, the full variable domain is DGGITQSPKYLFRKEGQNVTLSCEQNLNHDAMYWYRQDPGQGLRLIYYSQIVNDFQKGDIAEGYSVSREKKESFPLTVTSAQKNPTAFYLCGAVSSYNEQFFGPGTRLTVL.

The rearrangement links TRBV6-1 to TRBJ2-5, with TRBD2 matching over 9 bases. In germline, CDR1 is MNHNS, CDR2 SASEGT. V dropped 2 bases and J dropped 4; count of bases not matched to a gene: 11. CDR3 size: 17 residues. CDR3 region: CASSESAGGPGSETQYF. The DNA of the CDR3 is TGTGCCAGCAGTGAAAGCGCGGGAGGGCCGGGTTCAGAGACCCAGTACTTC.